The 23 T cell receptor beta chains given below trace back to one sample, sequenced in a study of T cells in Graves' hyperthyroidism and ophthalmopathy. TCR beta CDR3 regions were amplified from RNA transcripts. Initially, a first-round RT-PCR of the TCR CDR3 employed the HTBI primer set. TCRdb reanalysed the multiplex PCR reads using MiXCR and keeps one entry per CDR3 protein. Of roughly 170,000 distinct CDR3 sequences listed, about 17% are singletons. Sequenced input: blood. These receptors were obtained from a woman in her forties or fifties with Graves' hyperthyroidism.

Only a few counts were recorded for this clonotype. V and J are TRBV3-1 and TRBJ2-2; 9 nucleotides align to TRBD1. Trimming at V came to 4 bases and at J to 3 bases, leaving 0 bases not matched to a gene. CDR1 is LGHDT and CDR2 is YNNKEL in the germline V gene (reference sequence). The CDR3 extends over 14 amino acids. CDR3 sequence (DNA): TGTGCCAGCAGCCGGACAGGGGACACCGGGGAGCTGTTTTTT. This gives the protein CASSRTGDTGELFF.

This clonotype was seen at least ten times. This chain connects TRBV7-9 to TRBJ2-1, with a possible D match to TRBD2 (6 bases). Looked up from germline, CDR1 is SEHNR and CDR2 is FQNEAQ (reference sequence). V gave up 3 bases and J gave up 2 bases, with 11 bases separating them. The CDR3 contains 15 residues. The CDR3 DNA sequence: TGTGCCAGCAGCTTCTCGACGGGAGCCTACAATGAGCAGTTCTTC. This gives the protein CASSFSTGAYNEQFF.

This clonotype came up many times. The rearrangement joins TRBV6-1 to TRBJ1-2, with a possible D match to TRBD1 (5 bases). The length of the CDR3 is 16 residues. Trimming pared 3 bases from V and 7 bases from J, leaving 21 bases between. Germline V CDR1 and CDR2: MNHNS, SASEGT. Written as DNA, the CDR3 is TGTGCCAGCAGTGATTCCGAGGCAGGGTGGATGGGTGGCTACACCTTC. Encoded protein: CASSDSEAGWMGGYTF.

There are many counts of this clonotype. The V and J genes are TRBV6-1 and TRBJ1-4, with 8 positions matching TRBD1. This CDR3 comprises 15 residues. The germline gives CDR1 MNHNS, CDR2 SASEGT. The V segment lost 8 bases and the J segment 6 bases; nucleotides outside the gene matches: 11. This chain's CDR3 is CASSDPSGGDEKLFF. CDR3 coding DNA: TGTGCCAGCTCTGACCCCTCAGGGGGCGATGAAAAACTGTTTTTT.

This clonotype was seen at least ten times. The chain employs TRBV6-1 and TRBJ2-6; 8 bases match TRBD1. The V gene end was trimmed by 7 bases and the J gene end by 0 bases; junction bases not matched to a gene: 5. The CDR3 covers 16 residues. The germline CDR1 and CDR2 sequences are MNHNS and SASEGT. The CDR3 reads CASTGGPYSGANVLTF. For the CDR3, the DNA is TGTGCCAGCACAGGGGGCCCATACTCTGGGGCCAACGTCCTGACTTTC.

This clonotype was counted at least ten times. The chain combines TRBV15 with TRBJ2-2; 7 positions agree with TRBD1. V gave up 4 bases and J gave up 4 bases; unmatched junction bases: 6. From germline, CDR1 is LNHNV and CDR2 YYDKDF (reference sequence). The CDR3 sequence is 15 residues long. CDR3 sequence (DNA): TGTGCCACCAGCATTTTCCGGGACAGCACCGGGGAGCTGTTTTTT. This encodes CATSIFRDSTGELFF.

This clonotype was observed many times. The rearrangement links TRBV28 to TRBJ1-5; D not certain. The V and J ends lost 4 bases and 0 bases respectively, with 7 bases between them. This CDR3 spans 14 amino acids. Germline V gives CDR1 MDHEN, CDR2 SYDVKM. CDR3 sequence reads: CASSYSNSNQPQHF. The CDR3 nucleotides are TGTGCCAGCAGTTACTCAAATAGCAATCAGCCCCAGCATTTT.

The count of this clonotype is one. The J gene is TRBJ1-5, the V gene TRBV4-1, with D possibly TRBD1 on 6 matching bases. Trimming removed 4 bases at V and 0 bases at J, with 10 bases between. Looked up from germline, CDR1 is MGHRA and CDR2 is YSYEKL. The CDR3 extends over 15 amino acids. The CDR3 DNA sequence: TGCGCCAGCAGCCCAACAGGGAATAGCAATCAGCCCCAGCATTTT. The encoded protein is CASSPTGNSNQPQHF.

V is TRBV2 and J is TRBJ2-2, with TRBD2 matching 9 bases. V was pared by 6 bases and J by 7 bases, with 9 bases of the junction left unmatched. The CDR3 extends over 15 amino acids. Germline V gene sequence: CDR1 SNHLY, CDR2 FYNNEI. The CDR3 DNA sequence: TGTGCCAGCAGGACCCTAGCGGGATCGGGCGGGGAGCTGTTTTTT. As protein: CASRTLAGSGGELFF.

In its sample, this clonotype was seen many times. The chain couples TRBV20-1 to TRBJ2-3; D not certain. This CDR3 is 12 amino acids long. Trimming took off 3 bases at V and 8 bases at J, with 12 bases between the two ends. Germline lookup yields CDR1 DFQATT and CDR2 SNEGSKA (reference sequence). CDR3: CSASVASTTQYF. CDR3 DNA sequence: TGCAGTGCTAGTGTCGCGAGCACTACGCAGTATTTT.

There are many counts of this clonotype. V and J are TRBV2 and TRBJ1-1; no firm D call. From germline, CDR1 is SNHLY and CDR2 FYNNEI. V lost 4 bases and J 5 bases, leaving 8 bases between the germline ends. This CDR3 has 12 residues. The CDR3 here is CASSVLLTEAFF. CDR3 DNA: TGTGCCAGCAGTGTATTACTTACTGAAGCTTTCTTT.

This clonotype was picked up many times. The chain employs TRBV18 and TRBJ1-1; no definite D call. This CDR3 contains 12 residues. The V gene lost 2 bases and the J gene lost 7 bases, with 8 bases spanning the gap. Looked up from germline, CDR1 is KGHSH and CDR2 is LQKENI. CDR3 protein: CASSPIGSEAFF. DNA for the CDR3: TGTGCCAGCTCACCAATAGGCAGTGAAGCTTTCTTT.

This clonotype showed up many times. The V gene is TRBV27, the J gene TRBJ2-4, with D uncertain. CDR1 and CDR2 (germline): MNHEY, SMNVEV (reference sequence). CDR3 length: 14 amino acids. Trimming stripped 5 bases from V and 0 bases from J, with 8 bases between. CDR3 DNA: TGTGCCAGCAGTAACTCACTAGCCAAAAACATTCAGTACTTC. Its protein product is CASSNSLAKNIQYF.

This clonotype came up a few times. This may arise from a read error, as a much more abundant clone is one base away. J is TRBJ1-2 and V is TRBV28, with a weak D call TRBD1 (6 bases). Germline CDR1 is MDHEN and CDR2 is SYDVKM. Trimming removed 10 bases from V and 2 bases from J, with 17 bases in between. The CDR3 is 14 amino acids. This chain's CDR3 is CANEPTGQNYGYTF. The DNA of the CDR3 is TGTGCCAACGAACCCACTGGACAGAACTATGGCTACACCTTC.

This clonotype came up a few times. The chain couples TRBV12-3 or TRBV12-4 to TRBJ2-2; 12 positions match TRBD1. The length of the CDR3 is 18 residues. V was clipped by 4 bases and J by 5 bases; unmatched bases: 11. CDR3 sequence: CASSSPRDRGLVTGELFF. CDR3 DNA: TGTGCCAGCAGTTCCCCCCGGGACAGGGGGCTAGTAACCGGGGAGCTGTTTTTT.

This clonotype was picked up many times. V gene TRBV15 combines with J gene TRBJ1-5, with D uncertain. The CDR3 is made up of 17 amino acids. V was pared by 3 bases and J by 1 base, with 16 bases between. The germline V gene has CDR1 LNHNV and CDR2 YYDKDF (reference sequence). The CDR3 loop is CATSRASLGRSNQPQHF. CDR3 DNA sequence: TGTGCCACCAGCAGGGCCTCCCTGGGAAGGAGCAATCAGCCCCAGCATTTT.

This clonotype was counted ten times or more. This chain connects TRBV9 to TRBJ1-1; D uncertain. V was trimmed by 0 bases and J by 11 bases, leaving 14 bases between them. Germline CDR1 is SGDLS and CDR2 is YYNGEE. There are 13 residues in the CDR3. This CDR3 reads CASSVEVGRAAFF. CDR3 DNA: TGTGCCAGCAGCGTAGAGGTGGGGAGGGCGGCTTTCTTT.

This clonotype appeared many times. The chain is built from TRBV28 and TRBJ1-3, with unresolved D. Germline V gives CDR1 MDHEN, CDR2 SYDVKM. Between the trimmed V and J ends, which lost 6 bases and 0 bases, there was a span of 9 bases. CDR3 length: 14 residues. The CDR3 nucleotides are TGTGCCAGCAGCCCCCTAGGCTCTGGAAACACCATATATTTT. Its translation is CASSPLGSGNTIYF.

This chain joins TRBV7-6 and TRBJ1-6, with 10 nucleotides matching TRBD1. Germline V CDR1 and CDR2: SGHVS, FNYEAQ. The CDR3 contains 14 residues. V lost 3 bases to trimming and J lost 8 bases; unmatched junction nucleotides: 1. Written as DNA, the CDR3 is TGTGCCAGCAGCTTCGGGACAGGGGATTCACCCCTCCACTTT. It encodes CASSFGTGDSPLHF.

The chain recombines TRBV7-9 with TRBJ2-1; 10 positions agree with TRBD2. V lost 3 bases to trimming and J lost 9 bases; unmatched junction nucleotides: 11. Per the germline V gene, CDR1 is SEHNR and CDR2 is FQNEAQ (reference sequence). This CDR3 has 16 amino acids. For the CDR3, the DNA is TGTGCCAGCAGCTTGGACGCCGGGACTAGCGTTAGTGAGCAGTTCTTC. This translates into CASSLDAGTSVSEQFF.

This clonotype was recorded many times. The CDR3: CASSPGGWETNTGELFF. CDR3 in DNA: TGTGCCAGCAGCCCAGGGGGGTGGGAGACGAACACCGGGGAGCTGTTTTTT. V and J are TRBV11-2 and TRBJ2-2; D is possibly TRBD1 (7 bases). Deletions cut 5 bases from V and 0 bases from J, with 16 bases between. Germline assignment: CDR1 SGHAT and CDR2 FQNNGV. CDR3 length: 17 residues.

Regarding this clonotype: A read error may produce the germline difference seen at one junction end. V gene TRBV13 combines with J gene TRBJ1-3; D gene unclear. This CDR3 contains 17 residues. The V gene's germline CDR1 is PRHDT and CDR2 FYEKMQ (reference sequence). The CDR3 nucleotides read TGTGCCAGCAGCCCTTCGACCAGCCGGCTCTCTGGAAACATCATATATTTT. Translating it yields CASSPSTSRLSGNIIYF.

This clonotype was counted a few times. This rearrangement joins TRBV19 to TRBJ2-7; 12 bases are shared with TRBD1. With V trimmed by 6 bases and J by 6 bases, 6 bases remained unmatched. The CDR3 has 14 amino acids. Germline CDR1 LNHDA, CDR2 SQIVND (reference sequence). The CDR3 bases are TGTGCCAGTAGCCCGGGACAGGGGGCTACCGAGCAGTACTTC. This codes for CASSPGQGATEQYF.